This TCR beta chain derives from a study of beta chain features in type 1 diabetes. This clone was found a few times. Expressed TCRB transcripts were sequenced because the entire RNA isolate underwent reverse transcription. Repertoires were generated with immunoSEQ multiplex PCR, while TCRdb's copy carries only in-frame clones and drops some. The table includes roughly 140,000 clones, less than 9.5% detected once. The TCR comes from a man aged 18 to 29 in good health. Input material: central memory CD4+ T cells from blood.

The DNA for the CDR3 is TGTGCCACCAGCAGAGGAGACAGGGCCCACGAGCAGTACTTC. It codes for CATSRGDRAHEQYF. The chain couples TRBV15 to TRBJ2-7, with 7 positions matching TRBD1. With 1 base clipped from V and 5 bases from J, the junction kept 5 bases outside the gene matches. The CDR3 totals 14 residues. Looked up from germline, CDR1 is LNHNV and CDR2 is YYDKDF (reference sequence).